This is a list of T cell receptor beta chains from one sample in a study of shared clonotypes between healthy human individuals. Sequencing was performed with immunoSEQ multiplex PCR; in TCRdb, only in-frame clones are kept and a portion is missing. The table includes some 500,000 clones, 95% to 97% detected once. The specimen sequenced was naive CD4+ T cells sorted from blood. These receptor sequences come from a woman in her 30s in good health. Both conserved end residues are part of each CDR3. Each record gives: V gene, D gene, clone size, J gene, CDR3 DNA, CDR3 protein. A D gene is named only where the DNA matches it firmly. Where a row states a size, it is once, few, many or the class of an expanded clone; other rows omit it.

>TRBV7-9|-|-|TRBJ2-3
TGTGCCAGCAGCCCCCCGGGGGCTGTGGCAGATACGCAGTATTTT
CASSPPGAVADTQYF
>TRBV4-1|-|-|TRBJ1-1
TGCGCCAGCAGCCAAGAACGCAGGGAAAGGATCGGAACTGAAGCTTTCTTT
CASSQERRERIGTEAFF
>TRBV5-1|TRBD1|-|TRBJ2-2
TGCGCCAGCAGCTTGAGGGGGCAGACGAACACCGGGGAGCTGTTTTTT
CASSLRGQTNTGELFF
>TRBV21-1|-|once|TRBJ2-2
TGTGCCAGCAGCAAAGTGCAGTACCCCGCGAACACCGGGGAGCTGTTTTTT
CASSKVQYPANTGELFF
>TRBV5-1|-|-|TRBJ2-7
TGCGCCAGCAGCTTGAACGGACAGAGCTACGAGCAGTACTTC
CASSLNGQSYEQYF
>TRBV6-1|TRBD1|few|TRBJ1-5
TGTGCCAGCACCGAGGGGGCAGGGTTGGGTCAGCCCCAGCATTTT
CASTEGAGLGQPQHF
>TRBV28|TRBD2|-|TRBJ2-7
TGTGCCAGCAGTTCCTCGGGAGGGCCAAGAATAGAGCAGTACTTC
CASSSSGGPRIEQYF
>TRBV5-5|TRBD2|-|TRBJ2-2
TGTGCCAGCAGCCGGACTAGCCCCGGGGAGCTGTTTTTT
CASSRTSPGELFF
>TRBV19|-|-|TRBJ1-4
TGTGCCAGCCGGGAAGCAACTAATGAAAAACTGTTTTTT
CASREATNEKLFF
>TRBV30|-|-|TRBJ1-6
TGTGCCTGGAGACACCGTTGGGGGGGGTTCGGGAATTCACCCCTCCACTTT
CAWRHRWGGFGNSPLHF